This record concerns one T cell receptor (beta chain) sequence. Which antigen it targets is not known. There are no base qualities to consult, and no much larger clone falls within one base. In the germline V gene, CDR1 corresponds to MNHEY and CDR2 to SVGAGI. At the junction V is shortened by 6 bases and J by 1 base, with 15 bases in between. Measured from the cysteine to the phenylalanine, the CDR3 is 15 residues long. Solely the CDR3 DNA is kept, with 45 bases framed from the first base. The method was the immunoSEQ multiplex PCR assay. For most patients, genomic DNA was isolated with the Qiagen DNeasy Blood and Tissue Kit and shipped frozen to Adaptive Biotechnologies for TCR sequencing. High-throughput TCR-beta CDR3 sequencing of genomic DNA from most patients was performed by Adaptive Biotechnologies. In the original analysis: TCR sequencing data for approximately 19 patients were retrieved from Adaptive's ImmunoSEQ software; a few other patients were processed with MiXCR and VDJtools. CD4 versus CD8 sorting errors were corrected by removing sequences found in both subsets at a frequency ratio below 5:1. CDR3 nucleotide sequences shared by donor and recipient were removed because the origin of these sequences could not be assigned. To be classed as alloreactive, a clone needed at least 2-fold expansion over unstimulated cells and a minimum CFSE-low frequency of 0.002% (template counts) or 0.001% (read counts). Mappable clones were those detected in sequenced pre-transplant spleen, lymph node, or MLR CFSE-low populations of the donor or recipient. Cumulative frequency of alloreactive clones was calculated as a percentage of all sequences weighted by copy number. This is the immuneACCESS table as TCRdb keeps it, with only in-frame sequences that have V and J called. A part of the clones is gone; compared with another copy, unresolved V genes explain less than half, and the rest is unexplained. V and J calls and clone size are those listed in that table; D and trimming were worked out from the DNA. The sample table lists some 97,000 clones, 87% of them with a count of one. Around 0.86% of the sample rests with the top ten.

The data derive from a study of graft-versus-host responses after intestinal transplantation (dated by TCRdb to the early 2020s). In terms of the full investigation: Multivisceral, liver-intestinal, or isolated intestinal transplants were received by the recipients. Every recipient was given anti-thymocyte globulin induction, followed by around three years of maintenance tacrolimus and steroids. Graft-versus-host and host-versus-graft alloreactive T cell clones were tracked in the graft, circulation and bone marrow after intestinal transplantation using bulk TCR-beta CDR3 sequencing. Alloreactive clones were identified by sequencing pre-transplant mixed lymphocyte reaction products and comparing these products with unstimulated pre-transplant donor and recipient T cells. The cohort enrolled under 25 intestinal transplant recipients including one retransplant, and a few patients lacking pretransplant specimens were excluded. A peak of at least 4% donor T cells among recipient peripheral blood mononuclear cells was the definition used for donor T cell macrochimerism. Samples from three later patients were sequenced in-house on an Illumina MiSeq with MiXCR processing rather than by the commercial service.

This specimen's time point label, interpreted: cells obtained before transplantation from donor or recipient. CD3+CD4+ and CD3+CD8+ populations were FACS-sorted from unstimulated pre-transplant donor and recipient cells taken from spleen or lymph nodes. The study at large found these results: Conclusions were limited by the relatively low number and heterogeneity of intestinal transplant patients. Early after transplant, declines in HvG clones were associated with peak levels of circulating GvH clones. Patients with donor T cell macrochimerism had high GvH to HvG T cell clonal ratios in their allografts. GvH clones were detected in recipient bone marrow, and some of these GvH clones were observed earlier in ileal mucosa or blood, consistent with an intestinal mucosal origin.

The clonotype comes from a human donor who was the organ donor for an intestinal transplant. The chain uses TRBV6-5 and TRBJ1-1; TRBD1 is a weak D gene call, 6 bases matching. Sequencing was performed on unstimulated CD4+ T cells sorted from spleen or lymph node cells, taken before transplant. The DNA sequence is TGTGCCAGCAGGAAGCGAGGGGGTGGGAACACTGAAGCTTTCTTT. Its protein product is CASRKRGGGNTEAFF.